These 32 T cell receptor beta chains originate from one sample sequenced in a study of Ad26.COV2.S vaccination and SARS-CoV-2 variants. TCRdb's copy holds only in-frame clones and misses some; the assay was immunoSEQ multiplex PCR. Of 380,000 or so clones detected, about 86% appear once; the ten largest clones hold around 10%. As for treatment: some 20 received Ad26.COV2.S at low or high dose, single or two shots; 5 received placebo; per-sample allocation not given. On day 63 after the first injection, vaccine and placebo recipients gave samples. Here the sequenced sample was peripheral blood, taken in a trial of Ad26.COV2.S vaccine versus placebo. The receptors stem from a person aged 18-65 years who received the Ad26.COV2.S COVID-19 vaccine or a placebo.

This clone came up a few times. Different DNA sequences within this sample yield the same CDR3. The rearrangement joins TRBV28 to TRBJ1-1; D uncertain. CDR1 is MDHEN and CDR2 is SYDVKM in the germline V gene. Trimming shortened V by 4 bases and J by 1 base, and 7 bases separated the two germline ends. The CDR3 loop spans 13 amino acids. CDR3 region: CASSSRGNTEAFF. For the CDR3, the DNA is TGTGCCAGCAGTTCCCGGGGGAACACTGAAGCTTTCTTT.

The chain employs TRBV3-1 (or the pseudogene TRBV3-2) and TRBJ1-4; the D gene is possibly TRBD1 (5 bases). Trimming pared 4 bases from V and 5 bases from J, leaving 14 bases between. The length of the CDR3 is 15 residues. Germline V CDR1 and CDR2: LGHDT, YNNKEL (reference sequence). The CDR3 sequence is CASSRPGASNEKLFF. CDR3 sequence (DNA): TGTGCCAGCAGCCGGCCCGGGGCTTCGAATGAAAAACTGTTTTTT.

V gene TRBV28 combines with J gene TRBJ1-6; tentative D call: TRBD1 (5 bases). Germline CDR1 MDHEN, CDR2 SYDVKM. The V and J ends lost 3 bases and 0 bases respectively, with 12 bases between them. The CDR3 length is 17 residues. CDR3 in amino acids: CASSFKGRGSYNSPLHF. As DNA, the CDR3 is TGTGCCAGCAGTTTTAAGGGGCGGGGCTCCTATAATTCACCCCTCCACTTT. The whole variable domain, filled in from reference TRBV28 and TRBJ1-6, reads DVKVTQSSRYLVKRTGEKVFLECVQDMDHENMFWYRQDPGLGLRLIYFSYDVKMKEKGDIPEGYSVSREKKERFSLILESASTNQTSMYLCASSFKGRGSYNSPLHFGNGTRLTVT.

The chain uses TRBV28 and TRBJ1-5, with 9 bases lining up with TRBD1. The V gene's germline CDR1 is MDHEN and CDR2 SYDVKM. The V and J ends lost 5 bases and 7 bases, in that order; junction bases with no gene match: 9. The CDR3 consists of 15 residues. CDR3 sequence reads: CASSRGQGNSQPQHF. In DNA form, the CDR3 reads TGTGCCAGCAGTCGGGGACAGGGAAACAGCCAGCCCCAGCATTTT.

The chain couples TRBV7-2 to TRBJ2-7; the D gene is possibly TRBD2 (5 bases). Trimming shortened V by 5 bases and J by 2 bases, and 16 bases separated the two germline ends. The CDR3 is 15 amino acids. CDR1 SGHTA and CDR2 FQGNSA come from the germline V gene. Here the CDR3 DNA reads TGTGCCAGCAGCCACGACGCTAGCAGTGCCTACGAGCAGTACTTC. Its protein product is CASSHDASSAYEQYF.

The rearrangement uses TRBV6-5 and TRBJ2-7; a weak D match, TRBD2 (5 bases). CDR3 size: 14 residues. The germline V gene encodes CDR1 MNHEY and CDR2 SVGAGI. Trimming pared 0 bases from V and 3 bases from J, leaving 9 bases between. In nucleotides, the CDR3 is TGTGCCAGCAGTTACTCTGAGGGCCGCTACGAGCAGTACTTC. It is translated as CASSYSEGRYEQYF.

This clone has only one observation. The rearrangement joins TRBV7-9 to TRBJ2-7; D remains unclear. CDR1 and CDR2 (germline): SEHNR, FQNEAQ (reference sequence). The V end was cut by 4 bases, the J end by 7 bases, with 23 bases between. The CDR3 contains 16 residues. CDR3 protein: CASSSQSRSPMGEQYF. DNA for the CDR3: TGTGCCAGCAGCTCTCAAAGTAGGTCTCCTATGGGGGAGCAGTACTTC.

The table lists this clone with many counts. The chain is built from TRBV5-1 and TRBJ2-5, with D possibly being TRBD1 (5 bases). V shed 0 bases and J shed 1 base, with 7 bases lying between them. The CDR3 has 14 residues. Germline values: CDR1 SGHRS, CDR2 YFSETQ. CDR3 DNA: TGCGCCAGCAGCTTGGGACAGCTCCAAGAGACCCAGTACTTC. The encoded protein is CASSLGQLQETQYF.

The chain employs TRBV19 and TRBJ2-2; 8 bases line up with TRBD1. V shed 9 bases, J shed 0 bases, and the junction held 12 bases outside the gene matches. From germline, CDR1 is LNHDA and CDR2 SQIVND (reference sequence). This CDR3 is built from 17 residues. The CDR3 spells CASNPTGVIPNTGELFF. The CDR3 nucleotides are TGTGCCAGCAACCCGACAGGGGTAATACCGAACACCGGGGAGCTGTTTTTT.

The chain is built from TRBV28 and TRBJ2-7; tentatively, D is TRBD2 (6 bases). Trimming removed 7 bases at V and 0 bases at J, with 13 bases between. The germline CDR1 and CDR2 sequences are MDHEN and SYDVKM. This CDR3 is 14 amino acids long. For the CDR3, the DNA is TGTGCCAGCACCCCCGGGGGTAACTCCTACGAGCAGTACTTC. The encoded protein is CASTPGGNSYEQYF.

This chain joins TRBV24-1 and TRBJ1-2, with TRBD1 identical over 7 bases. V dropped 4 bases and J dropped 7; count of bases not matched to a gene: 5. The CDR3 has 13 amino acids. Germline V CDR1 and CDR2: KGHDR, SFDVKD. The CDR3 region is CATSDYTGAGYTF. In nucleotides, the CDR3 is TGTGCCACCAGTGACTATACAGGGGCTGGCTACACCTTC.

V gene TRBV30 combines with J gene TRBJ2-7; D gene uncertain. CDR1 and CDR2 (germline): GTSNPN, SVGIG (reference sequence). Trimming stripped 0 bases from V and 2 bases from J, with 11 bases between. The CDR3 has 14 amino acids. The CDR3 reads CAWSVTLTPYEQYF. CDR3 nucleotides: TGTGCCTGGAGTGTAACCCTTACCCCCTACGAGCAGTACTTC.

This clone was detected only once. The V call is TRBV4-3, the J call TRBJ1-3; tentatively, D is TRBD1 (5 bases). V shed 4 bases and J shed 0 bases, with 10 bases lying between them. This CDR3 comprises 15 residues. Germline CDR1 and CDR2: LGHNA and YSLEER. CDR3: CASSLTVSSGNTIYF. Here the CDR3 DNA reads TGCGCCAGCAGCCTGACAGTCTCCTCTGGAAACACCATATATTTT.

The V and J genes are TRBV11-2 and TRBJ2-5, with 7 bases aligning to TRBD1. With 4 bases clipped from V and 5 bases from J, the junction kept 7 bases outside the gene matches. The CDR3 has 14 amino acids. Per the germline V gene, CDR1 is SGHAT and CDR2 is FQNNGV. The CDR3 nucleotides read TGTGCCAGCAGCTCAATGACAGGGATGGAGACCCAGTACTTC. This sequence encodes CASSSMTGMETQYF.

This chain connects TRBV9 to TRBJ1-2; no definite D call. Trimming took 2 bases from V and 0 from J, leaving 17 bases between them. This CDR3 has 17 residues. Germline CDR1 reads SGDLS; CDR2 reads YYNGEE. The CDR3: CASSVSSDVSANYGYTF. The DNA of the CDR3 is TGTGCCAGCAGCGTCTCTAGCGACGTATCAGCTAACTATGGCTACACCTTC.

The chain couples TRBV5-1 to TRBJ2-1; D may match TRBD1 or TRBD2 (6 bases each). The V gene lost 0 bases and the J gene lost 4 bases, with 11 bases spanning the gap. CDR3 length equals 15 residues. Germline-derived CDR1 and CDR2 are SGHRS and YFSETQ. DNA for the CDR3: TGCGCCAGCAGCTTGGTAGGGGGGATTTACAATGAGCAGTTCTTC. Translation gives CASSLVGGIYNEQFF. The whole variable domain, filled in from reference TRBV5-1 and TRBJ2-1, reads KAGVTQTPRYLIKTRGQQVTLSCSPISGHRSVSWYQQTPGQGLQFLFEYFSETQRNKGNFPGRFSGRQFSNSRSEMNVSTLELGDSALYLCASSLVGGIYNEQFFGPGTRLTVL.

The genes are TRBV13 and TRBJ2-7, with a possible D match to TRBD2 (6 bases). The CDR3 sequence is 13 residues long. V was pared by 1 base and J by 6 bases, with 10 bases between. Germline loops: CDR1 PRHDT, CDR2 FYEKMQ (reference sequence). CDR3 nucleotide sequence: TGTGCCAGCAGCTTAGCGGGAGACCCCGAGCAGTACTTC. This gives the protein CASSLAGDPEQYF.

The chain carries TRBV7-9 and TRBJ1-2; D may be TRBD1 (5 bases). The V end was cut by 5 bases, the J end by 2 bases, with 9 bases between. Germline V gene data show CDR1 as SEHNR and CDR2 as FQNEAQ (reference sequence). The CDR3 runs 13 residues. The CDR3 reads CASSHDRNYGYTF. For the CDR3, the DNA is TGTGCCAGCAGCCATGACAGAAACTATGGCTACACCTTC. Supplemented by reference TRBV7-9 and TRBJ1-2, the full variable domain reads DTGVSQNPRHKITKRGQNVTFRCDPISEHNRLYWYRQTLGQGPEFLTYFQNEAQLEKSRLLSDRFSAERPKGSFSTLEIQRTEQGDSAMYLCASSHDRNYGYTFGSGTRLTVV.

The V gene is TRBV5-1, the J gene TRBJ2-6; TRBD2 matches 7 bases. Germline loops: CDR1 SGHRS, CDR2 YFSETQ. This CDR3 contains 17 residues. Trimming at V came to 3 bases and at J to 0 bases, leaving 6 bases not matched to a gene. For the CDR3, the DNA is TGCGCCAGCAGCTCCCTCCCGGGGGGCTCTGGGGCCAACGTCCTGACTTTC. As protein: CASSSLPGGSGANVLTF.

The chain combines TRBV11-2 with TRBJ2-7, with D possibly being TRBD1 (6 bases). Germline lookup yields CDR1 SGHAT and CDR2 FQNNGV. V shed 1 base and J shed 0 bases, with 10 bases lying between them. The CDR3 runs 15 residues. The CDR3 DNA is TGTGCCAGCAGCTTAGGGGGGCAGGCCTCCTACGAGCAGTACTTC. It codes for CASSLGGQASYEQYF.

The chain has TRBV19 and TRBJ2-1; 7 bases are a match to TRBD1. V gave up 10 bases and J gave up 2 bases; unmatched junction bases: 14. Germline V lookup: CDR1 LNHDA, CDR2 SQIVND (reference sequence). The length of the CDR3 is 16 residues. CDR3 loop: CATSGTAKPPYNEQFF. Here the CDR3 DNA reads TGTGCCACATCCGGGACAGCAAAGCCACCCTACAATGAGCAGTTCTTC.

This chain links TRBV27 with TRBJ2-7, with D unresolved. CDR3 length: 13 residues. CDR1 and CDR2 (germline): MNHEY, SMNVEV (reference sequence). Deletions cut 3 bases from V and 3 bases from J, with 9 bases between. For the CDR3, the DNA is TGTGCCAGCAGTTTTAACGCCGGCTACGAGCAGTACTTC. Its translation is CASSFNAGYEQYF.

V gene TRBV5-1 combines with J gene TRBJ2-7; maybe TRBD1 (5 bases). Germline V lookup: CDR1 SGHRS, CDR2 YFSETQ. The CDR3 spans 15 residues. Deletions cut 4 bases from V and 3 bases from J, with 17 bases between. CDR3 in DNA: TGCGCCAGCAGCCGGACACCTGATATCTACTACGAGCAGTACTTC. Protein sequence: CASSRTPDIYYEQYF.

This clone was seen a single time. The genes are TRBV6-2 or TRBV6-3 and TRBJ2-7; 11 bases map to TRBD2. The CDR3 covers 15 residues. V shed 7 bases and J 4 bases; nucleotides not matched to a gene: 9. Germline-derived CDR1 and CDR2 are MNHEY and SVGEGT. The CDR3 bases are TGTGCCAGCAACCCGGGACTAGCGGACTCGTACGAGCAGTACTTC. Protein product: CASNPGLADSYEQYF.

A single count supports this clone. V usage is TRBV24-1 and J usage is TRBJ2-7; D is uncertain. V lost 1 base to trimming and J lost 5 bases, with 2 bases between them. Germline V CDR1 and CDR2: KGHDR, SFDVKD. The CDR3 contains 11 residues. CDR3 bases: TGTGCCACCAGTGATTTAGACGAGCAGTACTTC. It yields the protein CATSDLDEQYF.

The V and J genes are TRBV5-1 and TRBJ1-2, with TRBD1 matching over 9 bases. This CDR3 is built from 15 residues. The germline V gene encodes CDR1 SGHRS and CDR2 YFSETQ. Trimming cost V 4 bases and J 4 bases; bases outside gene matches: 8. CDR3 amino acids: CASSRTGEPFYGYTF. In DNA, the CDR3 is TGCGCCAGCAGCAGGACAGGGGAACCTTTCTATGGCTACACCTTC. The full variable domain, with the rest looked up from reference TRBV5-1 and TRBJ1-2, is KAGVTQTPRYLIKTRGQQVTLSCSPISGHRSVSWYQQTPGQGLQFLFEYFSETQRNKGNFPGRFSGRQFSNSRSEMNVSTLELGDSALYLCASSRTGEPFYGYTFGSGTRLTVV.

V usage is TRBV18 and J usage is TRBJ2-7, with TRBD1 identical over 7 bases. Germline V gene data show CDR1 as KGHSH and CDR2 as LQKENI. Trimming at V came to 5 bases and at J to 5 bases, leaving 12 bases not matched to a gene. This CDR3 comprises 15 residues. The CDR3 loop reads CASSSRTGGGNEQYF. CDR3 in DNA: TGTGCCAGCTCATCCCGGACAGGCGGAGGAAACGAGCAGTACTTC.

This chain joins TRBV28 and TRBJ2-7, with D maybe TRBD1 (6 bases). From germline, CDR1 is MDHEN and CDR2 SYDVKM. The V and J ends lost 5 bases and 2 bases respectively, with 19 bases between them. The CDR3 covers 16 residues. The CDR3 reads CASSPSGHPSPYEQYF. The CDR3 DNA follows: TGTGCCAGCAGTCCCTCGGGACACCCTTCTCCCTACGAGCAGTACTTC.

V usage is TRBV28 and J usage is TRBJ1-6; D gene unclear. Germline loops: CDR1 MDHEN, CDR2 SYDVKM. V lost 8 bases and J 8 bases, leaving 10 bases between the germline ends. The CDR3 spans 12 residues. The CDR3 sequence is CASLGQHSPLHF. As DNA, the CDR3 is TGTGCCAGCCTCGGGCAACATTCACCCCTCCACTTT.

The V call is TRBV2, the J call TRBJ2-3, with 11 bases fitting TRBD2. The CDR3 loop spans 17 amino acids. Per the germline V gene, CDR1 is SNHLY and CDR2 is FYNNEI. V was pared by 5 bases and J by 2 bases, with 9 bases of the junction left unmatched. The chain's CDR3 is CASSPILAGASTDTQYF. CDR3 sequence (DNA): TGTGCCAGCAGTCCTATACTAGCGGGGGCCTCCACAGATACGCAGTATTTT. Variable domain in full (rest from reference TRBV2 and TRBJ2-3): EPEVTQTPSHQVTQMGQEVILRCVPISNHLYFYWYRQILGQKVEFLVSFYNNEISEKSEIFDDQFSVERPDGSNFTLKIRSTKLEDSAMYFCASSPILAGASTDTQYFGPGTRLTVL.

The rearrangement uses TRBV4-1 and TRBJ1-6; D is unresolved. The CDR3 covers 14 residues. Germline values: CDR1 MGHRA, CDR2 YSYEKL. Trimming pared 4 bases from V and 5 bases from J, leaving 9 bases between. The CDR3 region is CASSPQINNSPLHF. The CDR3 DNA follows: TGCGCCAGCAGCCCTCAAATAAATAATTCACCCCTCCACTTT.

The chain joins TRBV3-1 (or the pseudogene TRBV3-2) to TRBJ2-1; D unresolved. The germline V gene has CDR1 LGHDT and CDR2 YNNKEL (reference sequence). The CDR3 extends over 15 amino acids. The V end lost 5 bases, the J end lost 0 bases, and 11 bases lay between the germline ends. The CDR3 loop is CASSFARSSYNEQFF. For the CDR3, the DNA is TGTGCCAGCAGCTTTGCTAGGAGCTCCTACAATGAGCAGTTCTTC.